This T cell receptor (beta chain) was retrieved from a study of blood T cell repertoires in COVID-19. Study overall: Samples representing acute and convalescent COVID-19 were sourced from the United States, Italy and Spain. Sources were T cells, B-cell-depleted T cells, or PBMCs; the material itself was cDNA or gDNA.

Assay: immunoSEQ multiplex PCR; the TCRdb copy retains only in-frame clones and omits some. The data contain around 270,000 clones, about 87% of them singletons. V was cut by 9 bases and J by 5 bases, with 18 bases left in between. The CDR3 has 13 residues. CDR1 SGHDT and CDR2 YYEEEE come from the germline V gene. The chain couples TRBV5-6 to TRBJ2-7; maybe TRBD2 (5 bases). Sequences were obtained from peripheral blood. The sequence derives from a man aged 55 to 70 who had recovered from COVID-19. The CDR3 DNA is TGTGCCACCAAGGTCAGAGGACTGGACGAGCAGTACTTC. Translation: CATKVRGLDEQYF.